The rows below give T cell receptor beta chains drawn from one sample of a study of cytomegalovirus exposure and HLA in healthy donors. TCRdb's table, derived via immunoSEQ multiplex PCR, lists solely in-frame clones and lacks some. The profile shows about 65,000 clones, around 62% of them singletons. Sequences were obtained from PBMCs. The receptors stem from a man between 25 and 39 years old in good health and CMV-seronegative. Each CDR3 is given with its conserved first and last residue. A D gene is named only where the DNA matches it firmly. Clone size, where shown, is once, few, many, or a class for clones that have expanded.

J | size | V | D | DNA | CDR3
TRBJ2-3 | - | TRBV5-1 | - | TGCGCCAGCAGCTTGGCAGGGGGCACAGATACGCAGTATTTT | CASSLAGGTDTQYF
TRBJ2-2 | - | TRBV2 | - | TGTGCCAGCCGGTGGGGGCAGGACACCGGGGAGCTGTTTTTT | CASRWGQDTGELFF
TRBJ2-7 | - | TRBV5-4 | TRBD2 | TGTGCCAGCAGCTTTAACTTAGGGGAGGGCTACGAGCAGTACTTC | CASSFNLGEGYEQYF
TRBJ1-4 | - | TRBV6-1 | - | TGTGCCTCCGCGGCCAGGGGCATTAATGAAAAACTGTTTTTT | CASAARGINEKLFF
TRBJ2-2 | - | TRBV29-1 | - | TGCAGCGTGCTGGGGGGTCACACCGGGGAGCTGTTTTTT | CSVLGGHTGELFF
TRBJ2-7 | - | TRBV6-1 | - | TGTGCCAGCAGTGAAAGTATCGACTTTTCCTACGAGCAGTACTTC | CASSESIDFSYEQYF
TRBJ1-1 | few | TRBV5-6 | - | TGTGCCAGCAGCTTGGTCATGAACACTGAAGCTTTCTTT | CASSLVMNTEAFF
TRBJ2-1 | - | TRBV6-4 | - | TGTGCCAGCAGTGAATCCGATCAGGGAGGCAATGAGCAGTTCTTC | CASSESDQGGNEQFF
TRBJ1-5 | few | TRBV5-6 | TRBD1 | TGTGCCAGCAGCTGGAGCCAGGGGGCTGGCAATCAGCCCCAGCATTTT | CASSWSQGAGNQPQHF
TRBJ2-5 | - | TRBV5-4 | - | TGTGCCAGCAGCCGTCCCGGGAGCCAAGAGACCCAGTACTTC | CASSRPGSQETQYF